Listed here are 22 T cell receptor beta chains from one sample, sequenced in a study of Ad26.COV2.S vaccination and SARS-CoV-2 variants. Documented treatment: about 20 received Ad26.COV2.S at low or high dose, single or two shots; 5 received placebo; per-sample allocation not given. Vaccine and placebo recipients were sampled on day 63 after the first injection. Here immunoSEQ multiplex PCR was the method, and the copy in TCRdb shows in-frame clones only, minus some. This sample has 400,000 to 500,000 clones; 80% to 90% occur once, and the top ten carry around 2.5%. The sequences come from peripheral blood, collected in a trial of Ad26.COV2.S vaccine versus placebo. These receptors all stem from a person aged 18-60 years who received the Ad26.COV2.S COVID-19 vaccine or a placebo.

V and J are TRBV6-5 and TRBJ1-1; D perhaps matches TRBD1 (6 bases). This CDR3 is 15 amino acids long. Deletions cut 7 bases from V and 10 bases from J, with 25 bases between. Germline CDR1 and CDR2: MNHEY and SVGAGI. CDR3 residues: CASKYREAVGHGAFF. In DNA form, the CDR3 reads TGTGCCAGCAAATACAGGGAGGCGGTCGGCCACGGAGCTTTCTTT.

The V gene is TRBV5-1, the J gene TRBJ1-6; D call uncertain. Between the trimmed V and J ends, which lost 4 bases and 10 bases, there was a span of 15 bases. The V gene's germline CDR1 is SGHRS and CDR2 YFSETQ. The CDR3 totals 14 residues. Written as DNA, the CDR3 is TGCGCCAGCAGCCTACCGACGGTCGGCTCACCCCTCCACTTT. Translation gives CASSLPTVGSPLHF. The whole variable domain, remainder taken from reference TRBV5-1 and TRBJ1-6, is KAGVTQTPRYLIKTRGQQVTLSCSPISGHRSVSWYQQTPGQGLQFLFEYFSETQRNKGNFPGRFSGRQFSNSRSEMNVSTLELGDSALYLCASSLPTVGSPLHFGNGTRLTVT.

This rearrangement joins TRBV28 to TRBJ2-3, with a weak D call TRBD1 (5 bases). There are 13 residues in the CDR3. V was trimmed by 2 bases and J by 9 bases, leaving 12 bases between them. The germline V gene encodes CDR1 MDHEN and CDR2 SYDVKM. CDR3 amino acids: CASSLGGRVTQYF. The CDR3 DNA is TGTGCCAGCAGTTTAGGTGGCAGGGTAACGCAGTATTTT.

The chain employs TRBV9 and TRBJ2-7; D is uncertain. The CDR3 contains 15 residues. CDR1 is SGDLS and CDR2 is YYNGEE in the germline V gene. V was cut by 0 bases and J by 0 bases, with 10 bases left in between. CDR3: CASSVAGSTSYEQYF. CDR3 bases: TGTGCCAGCAGCGTAGCGGGCAGTACCTCCTACGAGCAGTACTTC.

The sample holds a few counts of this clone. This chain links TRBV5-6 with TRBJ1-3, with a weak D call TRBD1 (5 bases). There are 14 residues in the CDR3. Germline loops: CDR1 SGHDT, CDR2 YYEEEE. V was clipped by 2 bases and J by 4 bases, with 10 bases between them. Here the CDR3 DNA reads TGTGCCAGCAGCTTAGGGGCAGGAGGAAACACCATATATTTT. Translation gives CASSLGAGGNTIYF. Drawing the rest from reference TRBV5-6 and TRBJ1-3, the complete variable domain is DAGVTQSPTHLIKTRGQQVTLRCSPKSGHDTVSWYQQALGQGPQFIFQYYEEEERQRGNFPDRFSGHQFPNYSSELNVNALLLGDSALYLCASSLGAGGNTIYFGEGSWLTVV.

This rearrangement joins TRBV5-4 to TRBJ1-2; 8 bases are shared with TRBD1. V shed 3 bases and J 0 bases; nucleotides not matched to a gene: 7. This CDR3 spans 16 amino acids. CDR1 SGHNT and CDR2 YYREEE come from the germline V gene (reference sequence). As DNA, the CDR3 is TGTGCCAGCAGCTCCCGGACAGGGTTAGCTAACTATGGCTACACCTTC. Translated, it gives CASSSRTGLANYGYTF.

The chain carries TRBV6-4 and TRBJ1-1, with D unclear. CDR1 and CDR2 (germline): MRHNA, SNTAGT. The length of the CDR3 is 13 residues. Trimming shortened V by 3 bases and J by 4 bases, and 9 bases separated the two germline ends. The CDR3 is CASSERIGTEAFF. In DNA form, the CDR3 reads TGTGCCAGCAGTGAAAGGATCGGCACTGAAGCTTTCTTT.

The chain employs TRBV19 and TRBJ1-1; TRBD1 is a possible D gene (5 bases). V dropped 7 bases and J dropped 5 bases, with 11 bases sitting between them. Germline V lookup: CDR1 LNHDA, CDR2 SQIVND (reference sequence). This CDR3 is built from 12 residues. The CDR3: CASMEWGTEAFF. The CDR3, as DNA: TGTGCCAGTATGGAGTGGGGGACTGAAGCTTTCTTT.

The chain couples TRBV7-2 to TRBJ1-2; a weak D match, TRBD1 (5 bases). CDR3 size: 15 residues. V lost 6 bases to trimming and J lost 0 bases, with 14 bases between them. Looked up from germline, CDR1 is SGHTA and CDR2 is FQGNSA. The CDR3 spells CASRGPRKPNYGYTF. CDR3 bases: TGTGCCAGCAGGGGACCCCGAAAACCTAACTATGGCTACACCTTC.

For the CDR3, the DNA is TGTGCCATCAGTGCCCTTCTCCCGGGTGAGCAGTACTTC. It is translated as CAISALLPGEQYF. The chain recombines TRBV10-3 with TRBJ2-7, with no clear D. Between the trimmed V and J ends, which lost 4 bases and 7 bases, there was a span of 14 bases. CDR1 and CDR2 (germline): ENHRY, SYGVKD. CDR3 size: 13 residues.

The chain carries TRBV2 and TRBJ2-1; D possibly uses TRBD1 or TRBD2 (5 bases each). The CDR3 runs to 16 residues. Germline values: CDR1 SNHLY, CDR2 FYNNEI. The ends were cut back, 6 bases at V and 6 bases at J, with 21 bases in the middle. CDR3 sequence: CASRPPEGRSLNEQFF. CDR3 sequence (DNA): TGTGCCAGCAGGCCCCCCGAGGGGCGAAGCCTCAATGAGCAGTTCTTC.

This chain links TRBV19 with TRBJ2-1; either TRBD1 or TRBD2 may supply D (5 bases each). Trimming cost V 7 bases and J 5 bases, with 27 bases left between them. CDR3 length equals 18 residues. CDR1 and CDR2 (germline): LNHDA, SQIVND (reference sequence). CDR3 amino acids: CASTNLRGRDLSNNEQFF. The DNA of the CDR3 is TGTGCCAGTACCAACCTACGGGGACGGGACCTGTCGAACAATGAGCAGTTCTTC.

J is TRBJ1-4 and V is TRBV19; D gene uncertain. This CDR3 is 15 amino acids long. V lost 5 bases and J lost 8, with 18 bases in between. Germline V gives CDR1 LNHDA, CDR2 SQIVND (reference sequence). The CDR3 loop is CASSLWTEPREKLFF. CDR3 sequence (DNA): TGTGCCAGTAGTCTGTGGACTGAGCCTCGAGAAAAACTGTTTTTT.

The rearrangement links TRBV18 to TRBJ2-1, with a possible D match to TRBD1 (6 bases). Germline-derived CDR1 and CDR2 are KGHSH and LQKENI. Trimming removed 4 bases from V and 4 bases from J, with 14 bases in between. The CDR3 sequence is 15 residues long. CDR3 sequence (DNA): TGTGCCAGCTCACGGCAGGGGACGCCTTACAATGAGCAGTTCTTC. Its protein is CASSRQGTPYNEQFF.

The CDR3 DNA reads as TGTGCCAGCAGCGTAGAGGTGGGACACTTCACAGATACGCAGTATTTT. This gives the protein CASSVEVGHFTDTQYF. The chain couples TRBV9 to TRBJ2-3; D possibly corresponds to TRBD1 (6 bases). CDR1 is SGDLS and CDR2 is YYNGEE in the germline V gene. There are 16 residues in the CDR3. Trimming left V 0 bases short and J 2 bases short, with 13 bases between.

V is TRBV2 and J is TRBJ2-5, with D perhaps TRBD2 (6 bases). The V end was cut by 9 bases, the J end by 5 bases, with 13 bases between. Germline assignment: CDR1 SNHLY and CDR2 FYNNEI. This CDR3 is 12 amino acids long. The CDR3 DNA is TGTGCCAGTATATATCGGGGGGAGACCCAGTACTTC. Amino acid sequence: CASIYRGETQYF.

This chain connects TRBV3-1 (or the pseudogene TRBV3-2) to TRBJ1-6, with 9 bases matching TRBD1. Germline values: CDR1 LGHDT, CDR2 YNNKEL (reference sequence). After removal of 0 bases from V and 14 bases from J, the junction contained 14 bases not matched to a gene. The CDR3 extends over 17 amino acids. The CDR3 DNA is TGTGCCAGCAGCCAAGATCCCCCGGGACAGGGTGTCAGAACCCTCCACTTT. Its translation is CASSQDPPGQGVRTLHF.

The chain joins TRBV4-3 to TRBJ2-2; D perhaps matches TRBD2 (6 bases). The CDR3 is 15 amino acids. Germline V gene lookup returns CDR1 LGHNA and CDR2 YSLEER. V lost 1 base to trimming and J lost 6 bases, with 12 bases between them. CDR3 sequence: CASSQVVGTPGELFF. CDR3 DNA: TGCGCCAGCAGCCAAGTGGTGGGGACTCCCGGGGAGCTGTTTTTT.

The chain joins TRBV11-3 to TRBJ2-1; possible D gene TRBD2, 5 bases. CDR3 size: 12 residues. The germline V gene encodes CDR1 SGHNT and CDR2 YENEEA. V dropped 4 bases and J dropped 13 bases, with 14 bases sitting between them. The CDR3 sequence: CASSSLLVGQFF. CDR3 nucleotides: TGTGCCAGCAGCTCCCTACTAGTTGGTCAGTTCTTC.

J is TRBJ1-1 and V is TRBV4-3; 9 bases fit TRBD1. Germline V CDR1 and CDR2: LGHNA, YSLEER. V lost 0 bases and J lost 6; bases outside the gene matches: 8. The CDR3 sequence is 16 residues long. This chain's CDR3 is CASSQEAGQGGPEAFF. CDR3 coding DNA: TGCGCCAGCAGCCAAGAAGCGGGACAGGGTGGGCCTGAAGCTTTCTTT.

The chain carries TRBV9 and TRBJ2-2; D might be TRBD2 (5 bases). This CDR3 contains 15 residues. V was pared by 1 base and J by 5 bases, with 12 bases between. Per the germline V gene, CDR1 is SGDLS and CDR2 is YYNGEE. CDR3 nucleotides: TGTGCCAGCAGCGTAAAGAGGGTCGAGACCGGGGAGCTGTTTTTT. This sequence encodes CASSVKRVETGELFF.

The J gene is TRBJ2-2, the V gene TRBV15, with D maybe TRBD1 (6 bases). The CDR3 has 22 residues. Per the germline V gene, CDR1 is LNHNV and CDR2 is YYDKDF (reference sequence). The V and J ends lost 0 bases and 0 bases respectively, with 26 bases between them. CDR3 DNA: TGTGCCACCAGCAGAGATAGGGGGTGGGCGAAACAGCCAACTGCGAACACCGGGGAGCTGTTTTTT. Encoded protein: CATSRDRGWAKQPTANTGELFF.